Sequencing of this T cell receptor beta chain was carried out in a study of T cells in Graves' hyperthyroidism and ophthalmopathy. Germline lookup yields CDR1 MNHEY and CDR2 SMNVEV (reference sequence). The V end was cut by 7 bases, the J end by 0 bases, with 12 bases between. The CDR3 has 14 amino acids. Researchers took RNA transcripts and amplified the TCR beta CDR3 regions from them. First-round RT-PCR targeting the TCR CDR3 was performed with the HTBI primer set. Via MiXCR, TCRdb re-called the multiplex PCR reads, giving one row per CDR3 protein. Seen here are roughly 570,000 distinct CDR3 sequences, 15% to 19% observed once, and the top ten hold about 7%.

This clonotype was sampled from a woman aged 25 to 39 with Graves' hyperthyroidism. Input material: blood. V and J are TRBV27 and TRBJ1-1; D is unclear. CDR3 sequence reads: CASMKGNLNTEAFF. The CDR3 DNA follows: TGTGCCAGCATGAAAGGGAACCTGAACACTGAAGCTTTCTTT.